This entry concerns a single T cell receptor (beta chain). Its antigen remains unidentified. Using a J-beta primer mix together with a sample-barcoded 5' primer, a second PCR was run for roughly 6 to 11 cycles. Each TCR beta cDNA got a 12-nucleotide random molecular identifier. TCRdb ran MiXCR on the 5' RACE reads and lists one entry per CDR3 protein. The table records approximately 360,000 distinct CDR3 sequences, approximately 51% of them present only once. This record comes from a study of blood T cells in healthy people across ages. Losses at the gene ends were 4 bases for V and 3 bases for J; bases not matched to a gene: 6. CDR3 size: 14 residues. Germline V lookup: CDR1 SGHRS, CDR2 YFSETQ. Points from the study as a whole: Estimates drawn from one million T cells were deemed to understate diversity. With age, beta diversity per million T cells declined roughly linearly, significantly by 35 to 40.

What was sequenced was blood. The gene calls are TRBV5-1 and TRBJ2-7; 8 nucleotides align to TRBD1. This clonotype was sampled from a man aged 55 to 70 in good health. CDR3 region: CASSLDRGNYEQYF. The CDR3 DNA is TGCGCCAGCAGCCTCGACAGGGGCAACTACGAGCAGTACTTC.